This T cell receptor beta chain was observed in a study of T cells in Graves' hyperthyroidism and ophthalmopathy. Concerning this clonotype itself: The junction differs from germline at one of its ends, possibly a read error.

The CDR3 regions of TCR beta were amplified from RNA transcripts. Carried out on the TCR CDR3, a first-round RT-PCR used the HTBI primer set. TCRdb reprocessed the multiplex PCR reads via MiXCR and lists one record per CDR3 protein. The data show about 540,000 distinct CDR3 sequences, with roughly 50% seen just once and approximately 7.5% held by the top ten. The specimen was peripheral blood or thyroid tissue (not recorded which). The sequence was obtained from a woman in her late teens or twenties with Graves' hyperthyroidism.

The CDR3 loop reads CASSLGLTGIGGYTF. The CDR3 region has the DNA TGCGCCAGCAGCTTAGGCCTCACAGGGATTGGTGGCTACACCTTC. This rearrangement joins TRBV7-9 to TRBJ1-2; tentatively, D is TRBD1 (6 bases). The CDR3 has 15 residues. From germline, CDR1 is SEHNR and CDR2 FQNEAQ (reference sequence). The variable domain in full, with the rest retrieved from reference TRBV7-9 and TRBJ1-2, is DTGVSQNPRHKITKRGQNVTFRCDPISEHNRLYWYRQTLGQGPEFLTYFQNEAQLEKSRLLSDRFSAERPKGSFSTLEIQRTEQGDSAMYLCASSLGLTGIGGYTFGSGTRLTVV.